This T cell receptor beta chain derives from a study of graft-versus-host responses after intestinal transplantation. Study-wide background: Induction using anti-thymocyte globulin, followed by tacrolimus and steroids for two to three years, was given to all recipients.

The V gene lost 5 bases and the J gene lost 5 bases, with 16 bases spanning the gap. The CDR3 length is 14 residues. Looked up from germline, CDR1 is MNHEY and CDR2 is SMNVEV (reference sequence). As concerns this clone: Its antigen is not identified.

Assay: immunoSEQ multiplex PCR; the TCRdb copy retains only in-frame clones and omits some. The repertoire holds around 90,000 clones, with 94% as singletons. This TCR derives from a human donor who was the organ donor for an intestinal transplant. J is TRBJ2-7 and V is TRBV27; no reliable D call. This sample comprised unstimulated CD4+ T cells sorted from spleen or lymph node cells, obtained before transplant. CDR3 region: CASSPLDRSDEQYF. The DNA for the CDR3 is TGTGCCAGCAGTCCCCTCGATCGCTCGGACGAGCAGTACTTC.